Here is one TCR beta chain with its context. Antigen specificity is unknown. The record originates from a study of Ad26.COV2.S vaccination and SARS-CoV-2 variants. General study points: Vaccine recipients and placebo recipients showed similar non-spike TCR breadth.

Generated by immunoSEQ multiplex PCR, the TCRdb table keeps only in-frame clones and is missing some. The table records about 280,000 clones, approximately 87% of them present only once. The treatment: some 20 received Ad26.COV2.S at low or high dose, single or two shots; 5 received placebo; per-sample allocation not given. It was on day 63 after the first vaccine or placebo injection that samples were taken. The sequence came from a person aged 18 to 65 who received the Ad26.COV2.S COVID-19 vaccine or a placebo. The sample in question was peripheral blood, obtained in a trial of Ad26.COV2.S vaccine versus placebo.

CDR3 loop: CSVANRGYGYTF. CDR3 sequence (DNA): TGCAGCGTTGCGAACAGGGGCTATGGCTACACCTTC. The chain joins TRBV29-1 to TRBJ1-2; 7 bases agree with TRBD1. J was trimmed by 4 bases and V by 4 bases; bases with no gene match: 3. There are 12 residues in the CDR3. From germline, CDR1 is SQVTM and CDR2 ANQGSEA.